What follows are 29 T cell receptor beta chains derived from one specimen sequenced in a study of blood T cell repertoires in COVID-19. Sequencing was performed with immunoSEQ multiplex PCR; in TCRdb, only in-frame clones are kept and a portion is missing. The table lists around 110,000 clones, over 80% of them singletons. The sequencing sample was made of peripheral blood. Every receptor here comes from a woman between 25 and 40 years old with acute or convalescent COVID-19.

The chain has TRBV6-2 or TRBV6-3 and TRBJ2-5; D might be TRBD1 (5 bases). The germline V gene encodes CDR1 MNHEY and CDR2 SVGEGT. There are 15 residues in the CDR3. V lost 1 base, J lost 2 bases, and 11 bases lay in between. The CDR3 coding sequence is TGTGCCAGCAGTTACTTAAGGACACTACAAGAGACCCAGTACTTC. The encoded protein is CASSYLRTLQETQYF.

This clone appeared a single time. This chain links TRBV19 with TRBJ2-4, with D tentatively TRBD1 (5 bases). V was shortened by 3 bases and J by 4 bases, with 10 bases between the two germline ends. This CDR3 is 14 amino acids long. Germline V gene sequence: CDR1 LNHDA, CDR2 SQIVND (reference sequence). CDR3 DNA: TGTGCCAGTAGTATTGTGACAGATAAAAACATTCAGTACTTC. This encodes CASSIVTDKNIQYF.

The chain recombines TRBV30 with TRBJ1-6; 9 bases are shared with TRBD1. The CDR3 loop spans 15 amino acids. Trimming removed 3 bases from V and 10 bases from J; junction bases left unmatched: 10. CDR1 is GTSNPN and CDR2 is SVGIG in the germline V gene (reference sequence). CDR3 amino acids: CAWRLRDRVGSPLHF. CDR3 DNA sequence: TGTGCCTGGAGACTCCGGGACAGGGTGGGATCACCCCTCCACTTT.

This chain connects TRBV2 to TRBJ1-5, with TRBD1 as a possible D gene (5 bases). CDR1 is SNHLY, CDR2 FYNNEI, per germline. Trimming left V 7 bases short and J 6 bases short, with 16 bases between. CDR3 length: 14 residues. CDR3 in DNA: TGTGCCAGCAATCTCCAGGGCCCTGGTCAGCCCCAGCATTTT. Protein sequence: CASNLQGPGQPQHF.

The CDR3 DNA is TGTGCCAGCATACCCTCTATCTCTCTAAGTGAAGCTTTCTTT. As protein: CASIPSISLSEAFF. The chain has TRBV28 and TRBJ1-1; D gene unclear. CDR1 and CDR2 from the germline V gene are MDHEN and SYDVKM. CDR3 size: 14 residues. V gave up 7 bases and J gave up 7 bases, with 19 bases separating them.

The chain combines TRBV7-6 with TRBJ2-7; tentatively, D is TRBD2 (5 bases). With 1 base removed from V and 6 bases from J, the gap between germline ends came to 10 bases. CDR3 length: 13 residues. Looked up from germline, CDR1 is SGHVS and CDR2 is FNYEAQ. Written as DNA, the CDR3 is TGTGCCAGCAGCTTAGGTTCGAGCGGCGAGCAGTACTTC. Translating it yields CASSLGSSGEQYF.

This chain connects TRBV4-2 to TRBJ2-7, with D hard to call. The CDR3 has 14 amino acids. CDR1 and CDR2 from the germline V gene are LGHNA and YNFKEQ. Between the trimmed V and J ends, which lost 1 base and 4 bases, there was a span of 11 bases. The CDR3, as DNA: TGTGCCAGCAGCCAAGTTGGGCAAGAATACGAGCAGTACTTC. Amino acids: CASSQVGQEYEQYF.

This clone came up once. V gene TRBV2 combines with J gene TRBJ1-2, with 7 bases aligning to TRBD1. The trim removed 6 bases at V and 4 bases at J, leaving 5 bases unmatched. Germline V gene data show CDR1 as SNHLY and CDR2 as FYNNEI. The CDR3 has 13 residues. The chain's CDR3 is CASRQGQLYGYTF. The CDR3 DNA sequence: TGTGCCAGCAGGCAGGGACAGCTCTATGGCTACACCTTC.

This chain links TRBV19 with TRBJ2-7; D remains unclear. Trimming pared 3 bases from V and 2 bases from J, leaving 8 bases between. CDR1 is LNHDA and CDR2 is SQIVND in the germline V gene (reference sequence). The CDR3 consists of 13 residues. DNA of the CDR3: TGTGCCAGTAGTATCGGCCTAGCCTACGAGCAGTACTTC. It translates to CASSIGLAYEQYF.

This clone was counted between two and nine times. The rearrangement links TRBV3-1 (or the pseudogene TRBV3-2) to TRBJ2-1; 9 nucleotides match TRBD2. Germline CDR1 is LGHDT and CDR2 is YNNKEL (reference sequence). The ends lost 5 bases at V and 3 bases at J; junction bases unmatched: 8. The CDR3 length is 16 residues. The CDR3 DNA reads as TGTGCCAGCAGCTTAAGCGGGGGGCGGAGCTACAATGAGCAGTTCTTC. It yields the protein CASSLSGGRSYNEQFF.

This CDR3 is CASSPDRLSYTF. The CDR3 bases are TGTGCCAGCAGCCCCGACAGGTTAAGCTACACCTTC. The chain joins TRBV5-6 to TRBJ1-2, with D maybe TRBD1 (6 bases). Germline V gene data show CDR1 as SGHDT and CDR2 as YYEEEE. The length of the CDR3 is 12 residues. V was cut by 4 bases and J by 9 bases, with 13 bases left in between.

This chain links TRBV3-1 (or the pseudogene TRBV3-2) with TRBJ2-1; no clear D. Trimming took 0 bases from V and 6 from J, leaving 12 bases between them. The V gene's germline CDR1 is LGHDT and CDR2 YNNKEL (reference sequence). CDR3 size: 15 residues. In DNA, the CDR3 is TGTGCCAGCAGCCAAGATCTAACGCGTGGCAATGAGCAGTTCTTC. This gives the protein CASSQDLTRGNEQFF.

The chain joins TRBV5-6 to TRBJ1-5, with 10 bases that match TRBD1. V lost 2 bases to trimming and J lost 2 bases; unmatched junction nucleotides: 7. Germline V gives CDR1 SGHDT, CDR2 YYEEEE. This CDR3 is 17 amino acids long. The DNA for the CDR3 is TGTGCCAGCAGCTTTTGGAGACAGGGGGCCGGCAATCAGCCCCAGCATTTT. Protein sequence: CASSFWRQGAGNQPQHF.

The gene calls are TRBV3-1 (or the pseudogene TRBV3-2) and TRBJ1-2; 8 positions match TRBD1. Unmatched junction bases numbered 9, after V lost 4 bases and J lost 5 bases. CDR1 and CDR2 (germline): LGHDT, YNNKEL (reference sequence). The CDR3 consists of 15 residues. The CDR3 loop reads CASSLAGQGLYGYTF. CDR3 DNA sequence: TGTGCCAGCAGCCTAGCCGGACAGGGTTTATATGGCTACACCTTC.

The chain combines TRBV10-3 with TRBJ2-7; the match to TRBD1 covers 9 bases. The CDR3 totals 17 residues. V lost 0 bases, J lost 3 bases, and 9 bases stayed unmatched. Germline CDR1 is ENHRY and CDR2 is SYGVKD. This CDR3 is CAISESIGQGPNYEQYF. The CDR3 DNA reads TGTGCCATCAGTGAGTCGATAGGACAGGGGCCCAACTACGAGCAGTACTTC.

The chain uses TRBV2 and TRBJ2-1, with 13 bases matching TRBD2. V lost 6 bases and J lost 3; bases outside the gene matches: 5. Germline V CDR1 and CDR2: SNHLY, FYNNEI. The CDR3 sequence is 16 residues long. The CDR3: CASRGTSGKHYNEQFF. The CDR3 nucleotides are TGTGCCAGCAGAGGGACTAGCGGGAAACACTACAATGAGCAGTTCTTC. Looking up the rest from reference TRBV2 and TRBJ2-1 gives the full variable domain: EPEVTQTPSHQVTQMGQEVILRCVPISNHLYFYWYRQILGQKVEFLVSFYNNEISEKSEIFDDQFSVERPDGSNFTLKIRSTKLEDSAMYFCASRGTSGKHYNEQFFGPGTRLTVL.

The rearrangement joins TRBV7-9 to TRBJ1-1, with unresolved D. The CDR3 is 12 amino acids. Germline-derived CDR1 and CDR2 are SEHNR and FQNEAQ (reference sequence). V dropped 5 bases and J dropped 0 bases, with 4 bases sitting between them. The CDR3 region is CASSRMNTEAFF. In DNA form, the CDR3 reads TGTGCCAGCAGCCGTATGAACACTGAAGCTTTCTTT. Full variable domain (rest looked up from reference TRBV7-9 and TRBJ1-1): DTGVSQNPRHKITKRGQNVTFRCDPISEHNRLYWYRQTLGQGPEFLTYFQNEAQLEKSRLLSDRFSAERPKGSFSTLEIQRTEQGDSAMYLCASSRMNTEAFFGQGTRLTVV.

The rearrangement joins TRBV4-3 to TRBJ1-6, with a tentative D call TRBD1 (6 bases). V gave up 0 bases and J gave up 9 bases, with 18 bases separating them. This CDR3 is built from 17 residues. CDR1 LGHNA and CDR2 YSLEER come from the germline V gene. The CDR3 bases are TGCGCCAGCAGCCAAGATTTTCTGGGGGCCTTTCGTTCACCCCTCCACTTT. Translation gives CASSQDFLGAFRSPLHF.

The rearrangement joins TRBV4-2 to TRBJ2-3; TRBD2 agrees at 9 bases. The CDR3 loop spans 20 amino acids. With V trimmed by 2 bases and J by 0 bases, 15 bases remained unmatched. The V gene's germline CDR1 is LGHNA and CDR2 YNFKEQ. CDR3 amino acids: CASSQSPGLAEQSSTDTQYF. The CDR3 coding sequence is TGTGCCAGCAGCCAATCACCGGGACTAGCAGAACAATCTAGCACAGATACGCAGTATTTT.

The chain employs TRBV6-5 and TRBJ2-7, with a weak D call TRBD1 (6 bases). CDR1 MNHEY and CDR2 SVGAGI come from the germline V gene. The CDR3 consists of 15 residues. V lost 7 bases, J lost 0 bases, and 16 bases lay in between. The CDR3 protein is CASTRRDTNSYEQYF. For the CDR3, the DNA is TGTGCCAGCACCCGACGGGACACCAACTCCTACGAGCAGTACTTC.

The CDR3 DNA follows: TGTGCCAGCAGCCAAGAACCGGGGGGTCCTAACTATGGCTACACCTTC. Translating gives CASSQEPGGPNYGYTF. The chain carries TRBV14 and TRBJ1-2; tentatively, D is TRBD1 (5 bases). Germline V gene data show CDR1 as SGHDN and CDR2 as FVKESK. The CDR3 extends over 16 amino acids. The germline V and J ends were trimmed by 0 bases and 0 bases, with 11 bases remaining between them. The full variable domain, its missing parts supplied by reference TRBV14 and TRBJ1-2, is EAGVTQFPSHSVIEKGQTVTLRCDPISGHDNLYWYRRVMGKEIKFLLHFVKESKQDESGMPNNRFLAERTGGTYSTLKVQPAELEDSGVYFCASSQEPGGPNYGYTFGSGTRLTVV.

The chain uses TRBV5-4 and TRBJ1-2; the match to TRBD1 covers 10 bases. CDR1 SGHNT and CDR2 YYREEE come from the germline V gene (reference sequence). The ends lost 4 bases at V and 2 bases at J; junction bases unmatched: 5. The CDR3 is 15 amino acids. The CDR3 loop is CASSGDRGWNYGYTF. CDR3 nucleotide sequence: TGTGCCAGCAGCGGGGACAGGGGATGGAACTATGGCTACACCTTC. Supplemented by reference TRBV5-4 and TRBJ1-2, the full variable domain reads ETGVTQSPTHLIKTRGQQVTLRCSSQSGHNTVSWYQQALGQGPQFIFQYYREEENGRGNFPPRFSGLQFPNYSSELNVNALELDDSALYLCASSGDRGWNYGYTFGSGTRLTVV.

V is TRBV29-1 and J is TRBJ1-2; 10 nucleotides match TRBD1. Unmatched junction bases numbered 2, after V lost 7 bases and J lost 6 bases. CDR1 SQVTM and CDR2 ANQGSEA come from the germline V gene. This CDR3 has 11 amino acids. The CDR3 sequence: CSAGTGDGYTF. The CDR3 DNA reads TGCAGCGCCGGGACAGGGGATGGCTACACCTTC.

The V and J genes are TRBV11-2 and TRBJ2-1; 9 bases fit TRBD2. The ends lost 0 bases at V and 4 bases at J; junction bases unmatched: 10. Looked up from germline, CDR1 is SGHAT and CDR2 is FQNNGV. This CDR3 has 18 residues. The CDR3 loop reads CASSLDSFSGRPYNEQFF. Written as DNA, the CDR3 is TGTGCCAGCAGCTTAGACTCCTTTAGCGGGAGACCTTACAATGAGCAGTTCTTC.

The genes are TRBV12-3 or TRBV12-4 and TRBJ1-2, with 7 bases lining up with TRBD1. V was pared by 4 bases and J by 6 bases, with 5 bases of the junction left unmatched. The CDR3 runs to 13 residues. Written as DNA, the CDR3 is TGTGCCAGCAGTTCCTGGACAGGAGATGGCTACACCTTC. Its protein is CASSSWTGDGYTF.

In nucleotides, the CDR3 is TGTGCCAGCAGTTACTCAGGGACACATCAGCCCCAGCATTTT. Its translation: CASSYSGTHQPQHF. The chain has TRBV6-5 and TRBJ1-5, with a tentative D call TRBD1 (6 bases). The CDR3 contains 14 residues. Trimming shortened V by 0 bases and J by 5 bases, and 8 bases separated the two germline ends. Looked up from germline, CDR1 is MNHEY and CDR2 is SVGAGI.

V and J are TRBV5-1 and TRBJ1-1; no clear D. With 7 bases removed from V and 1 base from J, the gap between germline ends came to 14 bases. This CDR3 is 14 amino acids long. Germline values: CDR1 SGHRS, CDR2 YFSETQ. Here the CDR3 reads CASGRWGENTEAFF. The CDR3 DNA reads TGCGCCAGCGGGAGATGGGGAGAGAACACTGAAGCTTTCTTT.

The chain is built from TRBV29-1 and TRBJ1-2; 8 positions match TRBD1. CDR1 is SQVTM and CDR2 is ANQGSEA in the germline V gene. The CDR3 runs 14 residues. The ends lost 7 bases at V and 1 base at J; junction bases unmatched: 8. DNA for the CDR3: TGCAGCGCCAAAGACAGGGGTGGTAACTATGGCTACACCTTC. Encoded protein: CSAKDRGGNYGYTF.

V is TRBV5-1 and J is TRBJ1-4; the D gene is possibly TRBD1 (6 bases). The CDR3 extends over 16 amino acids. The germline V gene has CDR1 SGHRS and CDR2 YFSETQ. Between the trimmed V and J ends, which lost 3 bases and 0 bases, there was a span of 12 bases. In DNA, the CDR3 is TGCGCCAGCAGCTCCAGGGGCGTTGCAACTAATGAAAAACTGTTTTTT. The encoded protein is CASSSRGVATNEKLFF.